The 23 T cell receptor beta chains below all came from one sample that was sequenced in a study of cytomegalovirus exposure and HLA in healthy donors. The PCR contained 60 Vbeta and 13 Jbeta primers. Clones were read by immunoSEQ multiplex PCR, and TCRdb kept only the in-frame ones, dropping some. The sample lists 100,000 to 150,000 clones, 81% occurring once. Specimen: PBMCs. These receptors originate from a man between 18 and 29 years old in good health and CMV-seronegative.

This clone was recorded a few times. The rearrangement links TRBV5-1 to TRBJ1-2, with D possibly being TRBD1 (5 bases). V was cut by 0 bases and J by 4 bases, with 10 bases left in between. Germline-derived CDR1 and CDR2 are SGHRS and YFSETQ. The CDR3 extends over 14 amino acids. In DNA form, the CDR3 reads TGCGCCAGCAGCTTGGGGGGGGGAGCCTATGGCTACACCTTC. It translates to CASSLGGGAYGYTF.

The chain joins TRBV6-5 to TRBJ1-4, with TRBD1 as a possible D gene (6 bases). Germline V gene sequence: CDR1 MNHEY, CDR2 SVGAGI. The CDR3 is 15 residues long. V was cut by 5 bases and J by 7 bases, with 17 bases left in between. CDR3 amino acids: CASSRLTGIGEKLFF. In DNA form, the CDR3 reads TGTGCCAGCAGTCGCCTTACAGGGATTGGTGAAAAACTGTTTTTT.

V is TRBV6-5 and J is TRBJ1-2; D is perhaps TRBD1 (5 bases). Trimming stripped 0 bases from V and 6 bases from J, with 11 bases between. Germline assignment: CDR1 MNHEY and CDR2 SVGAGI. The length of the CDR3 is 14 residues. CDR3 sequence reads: CASSYSGGTDGYTF. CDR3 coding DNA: TGTGCCAGCAGTTACTCCGGGGGAACGGATGGCTACACCTTC.

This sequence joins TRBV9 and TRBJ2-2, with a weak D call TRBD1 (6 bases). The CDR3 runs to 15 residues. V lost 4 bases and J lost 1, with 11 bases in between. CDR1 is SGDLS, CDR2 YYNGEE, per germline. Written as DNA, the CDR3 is TGTGCCAGCAGCCCCGGGACAATGAACACCGGGGAGCTGTTTTTT. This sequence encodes CASSPGTMNTGELFF.

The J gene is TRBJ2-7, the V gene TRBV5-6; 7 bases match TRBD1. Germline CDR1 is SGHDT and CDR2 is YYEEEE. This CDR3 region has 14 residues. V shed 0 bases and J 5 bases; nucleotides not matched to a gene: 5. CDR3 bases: TGTGCCAGCAGCTTGGTGACAGGGATCCACGAGCAGTACTTC. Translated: CASSLVTGIHEQYF.

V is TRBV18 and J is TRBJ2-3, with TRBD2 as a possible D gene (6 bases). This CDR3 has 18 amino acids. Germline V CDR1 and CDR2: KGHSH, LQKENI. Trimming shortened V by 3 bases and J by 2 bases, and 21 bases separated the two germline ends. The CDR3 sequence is CASSPGGFTAGPTDTQYF. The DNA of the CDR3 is TGTGCCAGCTCACCTGGGGGGTTTACTGCGGGGCCCACAGATACGCAGTATTTT. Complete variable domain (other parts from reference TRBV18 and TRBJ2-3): NAGVMQNPRHLVRRRGQEARLRCSPMKGHSHVYWYRQLPEEGLKFMVYLQKENIIDESGMPKERFSAEFPKEGPSILRIQQVVRGDSAAYFCASSPGGFTAGPTDTQYFGPGTRLTVL.

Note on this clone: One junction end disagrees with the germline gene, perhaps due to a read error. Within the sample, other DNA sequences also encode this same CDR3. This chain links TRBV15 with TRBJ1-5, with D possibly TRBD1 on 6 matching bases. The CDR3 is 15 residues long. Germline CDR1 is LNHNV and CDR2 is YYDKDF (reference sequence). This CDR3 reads CATSRVRQGNQPQHF. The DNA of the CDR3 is TGTGCGACCAGCAGAGTGCGACAGGGCAATCAGCCCCAGCATTTT.

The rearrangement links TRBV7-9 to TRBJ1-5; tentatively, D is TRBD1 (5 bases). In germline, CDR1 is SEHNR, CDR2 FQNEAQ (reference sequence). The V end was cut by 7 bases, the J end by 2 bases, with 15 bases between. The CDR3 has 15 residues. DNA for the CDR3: TGTGCCAGCACCCCCCTTGGGGGGGGCAATCAGCCCCAGCATTTT. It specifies CASTPLGGGNQPQHF.

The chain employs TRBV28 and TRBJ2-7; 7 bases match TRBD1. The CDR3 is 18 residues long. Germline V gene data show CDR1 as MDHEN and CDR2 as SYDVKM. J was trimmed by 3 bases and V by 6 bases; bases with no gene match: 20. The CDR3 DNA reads TGTGCCAGCAGCCCTGGGACAGCGGACTCCATCCTCTACTACGAGCAGTACTTC. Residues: CASSPGTADSILYYEQYF. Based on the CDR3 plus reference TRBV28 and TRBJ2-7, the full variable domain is DVKVTQSSRYLVKRTGEKVFLECVQDMDHENMFWYRQDPGLGLRLIYFSYDVKMKEKGDIPEGYSVSREKKERFSLILESASTNQTSMYLCASSPGTADSILYYEQYFGPGTRLTVT.

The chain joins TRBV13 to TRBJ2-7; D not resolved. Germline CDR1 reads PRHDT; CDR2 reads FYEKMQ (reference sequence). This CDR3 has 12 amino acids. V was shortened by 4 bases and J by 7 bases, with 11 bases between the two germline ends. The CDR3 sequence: CASSSYSREQYF. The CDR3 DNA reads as TGTGCCAGCAGCTCCTACAGTAGGGAGCAGTACTTC. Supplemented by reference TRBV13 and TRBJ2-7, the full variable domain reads AAGVIQSPRHLIKEKRETATLKCYPIPRHDTVYWYQQGPGQDPQFLISFYEKMQSDKGSIPDRFSAQQFSDYHSELNMSSLELGDSALYFCASSSYSREQYFGPGTRLTVT.

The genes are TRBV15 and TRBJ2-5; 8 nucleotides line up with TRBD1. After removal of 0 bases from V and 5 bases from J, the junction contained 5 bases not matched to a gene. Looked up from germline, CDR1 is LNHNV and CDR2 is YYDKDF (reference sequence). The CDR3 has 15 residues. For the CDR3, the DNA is TGTGCCACCAGCAGAGATCAGGGGGCGAGGGAGACCCAGTACTTC. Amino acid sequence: CATSRDQGARETQYF.

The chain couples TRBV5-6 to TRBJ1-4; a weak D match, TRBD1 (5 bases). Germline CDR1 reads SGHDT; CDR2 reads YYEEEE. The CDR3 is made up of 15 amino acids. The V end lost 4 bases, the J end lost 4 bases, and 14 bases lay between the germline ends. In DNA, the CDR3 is TGTGCCAGCAGCCGAATCGGGGGAATTAATGAAAAACTGTTTTTT. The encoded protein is CASSRIGGINEKLFF.

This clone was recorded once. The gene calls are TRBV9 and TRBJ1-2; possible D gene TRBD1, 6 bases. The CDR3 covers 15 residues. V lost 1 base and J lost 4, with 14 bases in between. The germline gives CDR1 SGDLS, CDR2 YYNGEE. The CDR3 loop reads CASSVTTGRLYGYTF. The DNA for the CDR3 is TGTGCCAGCAGCGTAACTACAGGGAGACTCTATGGCTACACCTTC. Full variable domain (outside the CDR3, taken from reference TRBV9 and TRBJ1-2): DSGVTQTPKHLITATGQRVTLRCSPRSGDLSVYWYQQSLDQGLQFLIQYYNGEERAKGNILERFSAQQFPDLHSELNLSSLELGDSALYFCASSVTTGRLYGYTFGSGTRLTVV.

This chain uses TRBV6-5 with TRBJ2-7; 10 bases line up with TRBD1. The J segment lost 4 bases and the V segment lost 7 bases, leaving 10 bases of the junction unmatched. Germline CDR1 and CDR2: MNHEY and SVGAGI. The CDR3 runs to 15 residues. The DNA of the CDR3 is TGTGCCAGCATCATACGACAGGGGGCACCGTACGAGCAGTACTTC. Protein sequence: CASIIRQGAPYEQYF.

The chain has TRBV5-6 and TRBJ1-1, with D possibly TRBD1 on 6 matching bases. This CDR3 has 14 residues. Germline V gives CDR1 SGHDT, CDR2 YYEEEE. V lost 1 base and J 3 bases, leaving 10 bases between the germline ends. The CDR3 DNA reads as TGTGCCAGCAGCTTGTCCAGGGGAGACACTGAAGCTTTCTTT. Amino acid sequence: CASSLSRGDTEAFF. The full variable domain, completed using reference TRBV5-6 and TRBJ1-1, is DAGVTQSPTHLIKTRGQQVTLRCSPKSGHDTVSWYQQALGQGPQFIFQYYEEEERQRGNFPDRFSGHQFPNYSSELNVNALLLGDSALYLCASSLSRGDTEAFFGQGTRLTVV.

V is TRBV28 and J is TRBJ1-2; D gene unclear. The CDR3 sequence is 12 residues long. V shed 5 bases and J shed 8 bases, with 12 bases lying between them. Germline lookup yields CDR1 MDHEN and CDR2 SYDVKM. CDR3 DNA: TGTGCCAGCAGTCTTAGTTACTGGGGCTACACCTTC. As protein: CASSLSYWGYTF.

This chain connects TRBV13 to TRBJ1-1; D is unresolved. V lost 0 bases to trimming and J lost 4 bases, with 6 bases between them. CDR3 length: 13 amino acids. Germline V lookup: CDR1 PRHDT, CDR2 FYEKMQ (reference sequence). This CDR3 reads CASSLGLATEAFF. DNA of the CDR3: TGTGCCAGCAGCTTAGGTCTGGCCACTGAAGCTTTCTTT.

CDR3 DNA: TGTGCCAGCAGCTCGCGACAGGGGTATAATTCACCCCTCCACTTT. The encoded protein is CASSSRQGYNSPLHF. The rearrangement links TRBV7-8 to TRBJ1-6; 8 nucleotides line up with TRBD1. J gave up 4 bases and V 4 bases, and 3 bases lay outside the gene matches. This CDR3 is 15 amino acids long. The germline V gene has CDR1 SGHVS and CDR2 FQNEAQ. Variable domain in full (rest from reference TRBV7-8 and TRBJ1-6): GAGVSQSPRYKVAKRGQDVALRCDPISGHVSLFWYQQALGQGPEFLTYFQNEAQLDKSGLPSDRFFAERPEGSVSTLKIQRTQQEDSAVYLCASSSRQGYNSPLHFGNGTRLTVT.

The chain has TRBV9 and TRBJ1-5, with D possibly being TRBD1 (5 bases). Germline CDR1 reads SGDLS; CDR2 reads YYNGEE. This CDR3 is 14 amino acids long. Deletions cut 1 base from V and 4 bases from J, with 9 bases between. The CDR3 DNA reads TGTGCCAGCAGCGTATCGGGGGTGAATCAGCCCCAGCATTTT. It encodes CASSVSGVNQPQHF.

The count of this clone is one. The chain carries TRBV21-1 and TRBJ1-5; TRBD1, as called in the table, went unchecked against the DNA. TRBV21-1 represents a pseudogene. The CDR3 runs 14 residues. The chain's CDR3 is CASSKAGVYQPQHF. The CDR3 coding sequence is TGTGCCAGCAGCAAAGCAGGGGTTTATCAGCCCCAGCATTTT.

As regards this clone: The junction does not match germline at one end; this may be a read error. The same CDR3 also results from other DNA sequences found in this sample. The CDR3 DNA reads TGCGCCAGCAGCCAAGAAAGGGGCAGCAATAATTCGCCCCTCCACTTT. This codes for CASSQERGSNNSPLHF. The genes are TRBV4-3 and TRBJ1-6, with D possibly being TRBD1 (5 bases). The CDR3 has 16 residues. Germline V gene data show CDR1 as LGHNA and CDR2 as YSLEER.

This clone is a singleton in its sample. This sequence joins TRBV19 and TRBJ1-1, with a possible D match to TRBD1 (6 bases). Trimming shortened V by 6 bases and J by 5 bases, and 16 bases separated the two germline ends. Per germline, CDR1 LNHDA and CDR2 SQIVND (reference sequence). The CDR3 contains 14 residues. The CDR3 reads CASRTPDRRTEAFF. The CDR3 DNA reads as TGTGCCAGTAGAACCCCCGACAGGAGGACTGAAGCTTTCTTT.

This CDR3 is CASSEAGGGSYNEQFF. CDR3 sequence (DNA): TGTGCCAGCAGTGAAGCGGGGGGGGGCTCCTACAATGAGCAGTTCTTC. The V gene is TRBV6-1, the J gene TRBJ2-1, with 7 nucleotides matching TRBD2. CDR1 and CDR2 from the germline V gene are MNHNS and SASEGT. CDR3 size: 16 residues. V lost 0 bases and J lost 0; bases outside the gene matches: 2.